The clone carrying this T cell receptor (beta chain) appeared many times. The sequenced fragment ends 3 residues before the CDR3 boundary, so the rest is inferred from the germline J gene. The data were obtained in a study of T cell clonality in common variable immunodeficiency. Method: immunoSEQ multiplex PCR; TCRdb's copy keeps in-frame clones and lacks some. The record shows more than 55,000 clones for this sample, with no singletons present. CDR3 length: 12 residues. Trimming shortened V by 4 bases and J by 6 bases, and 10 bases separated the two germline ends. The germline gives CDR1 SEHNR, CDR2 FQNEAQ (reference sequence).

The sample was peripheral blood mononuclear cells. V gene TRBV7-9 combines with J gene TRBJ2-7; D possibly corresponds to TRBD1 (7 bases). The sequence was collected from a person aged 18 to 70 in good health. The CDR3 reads CASSSQGGEQYF. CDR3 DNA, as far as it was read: TGTGCCAGCAGCTCCCAGGGGGGCGAG.